These 19 T cell receptor beta chains share one sample of origin, sequenced in a study of blood T cell repertoires in COVID-19. Sequencing used immunoSEQ multiplex PCR; TCRdb keeps in-frame clones, though not all of them. The repertoire holds about 300,000 clones, with roughly 90% as singletons. The specimen was peripheral blood. The receptor source for this set is a man between 18 and 35 years old who had recovered from COVID-19.

This chain uses TRBV3-1 (or the pseudogene TRBV3-2) with TRBJ2-1; 10 bases are shared with TRBD2. V shed 2 bases and J 0 bases; nucleotides not matched to a gene: 13. CDR1 is LGHDT and CDR2 is YNNKEL in the germline V gene (reference sequence). There are 20 residues in the CDR3. CDR3 in amino acids: CASSQKGLAGVLSSYNEQFF. CDR3 sequence (DNA): TGTGCCAGCAGCCAAAAAGGTCTAGCGGGAGTTTTGAGCTCCTACAATGAGCAGTTCTTC.

The chain has TRBV7-9 and TRBJ2-7, with 10 nucleotides matching TRBD1. V dropped 1 base and J dropped 9; count of bases not matched to a gene: 12. Germline CDR1 is SEHNR and CDR2 is FQNEAQ (reference sequence). This CDR3 has 16 residues. For the CDR3, the DNA is TGTGCCAGCAGCTTAGACCCGGGACAGGGGCAGGTCGGGCAGTACTTC. This codes for CASSLDPGQGQVGQYF.

The chain has TRBV9 and TRBJ1-6, with a tentative D call TRBD1 (5 bases). The CDR3 runs 14 residues. The ends were cut back, 3 bases at V and 6 bases at J, with 10 bases in the middle. The germline V gene encodes CDR1 SGDLS and CDR2 YYNGEE. CDR3 amino acids: CASSAPGGNSPLHF. The CDR3, as DNA: TGTGCCAGCAGCGCCCCGGGGGGTAATTCACCCCTCCACTTT.

This chain uses TRBV4-1 with TRBJ1-1; D is perhaps TRBD1 (5 bases). The V gene's germline CDR1 is MGHRA and CDR2 YSYEKL. This CDR3 is built from 12 residues. Trimming stripped 4 bases from V and 8 bases from J, with 11 bases between. The CDR3 sequence: CASSRQGQEAFF. The CDR3 DNA follows: TGCGCCAGCAGCCGCCAGGGTCAGGAAGCTTTCTTT.

The CDR3: CASSDSGQGVNTEAFF. CDR3 sequence (DNA): TGTGCCAGCAGTGACTCGGGACAGGGGGTGAACACTGAAGCTTTCTTT. The chain links TRBV2 to TRBJ1-1, with 11 bases matching TRBD1. Trimming cost V 3 bases and J 0 bases; bases outside gene matches: 3. The CDR3 consists of 16 residues. Germline CDR1 SNHLY, CDR2 FYNNEI.

The rearrangement joins TRBV27 to TRBJ2-7; D may be TRBD1 (6 bases). V was shortened by 4 bases and J by 5 bases, with 18 bases between the two germline ends. Germline values: CDR1 MNHEY, CDR2 SMNVEV (reference sequence). The CDR3 runs 15 residues. This CDR3 is CASSSRVTGGHEQYF. For the CDR3, the DNA is TGTGCCAGCAGTTCGCGAGTGACAGGAGGCCACGAGCAGTACTTC.

V is TRBV11-2 and J is TRBJ2-5; maybe TRBD2 (5 bases). Germline V lookup: CDR1 SGHAT, CDR2 FQNNGV. The CDR3 has 15 amino acids. V dropped 4 bases and J dropped 5 bases, with 17 bases sitting between them. The CDR3 nucleotides are TGTGCCAGCAGCTCCGCCGGGGTGATGAGGGAGACCCAGTACTTC. Its translation: CASSSAGVMRETQYF.

For the CDR3, the DNA is TGTGCCAGCAGCTTAAACCTCGCGGGAGTGGGTGAAGAGCACGAGCAGTACTTC. Translated: CASSLNLAGVGEEHEQYF. The chain combines TRBV7-3 with TRBJ2-7, with 7 bases matching TRBD2. The J segment lost 5 bases and the V segment lost 1 base, leaving 17 bases of the junction unmatched. Germline V gene lookup returns CDR1 SGHTA and CDR2 FQGTGA. The CDR3 runs 18 residues.

This clone has just one count. This chain connects TRBV5-4 to TRBJ1-1; D not resolved. V was trimmed by 2 bases and J by 4 bases, leaving 9 bases between them. This CDR3 contains 13 residues. Germline assignment: CDR1 SGHNT and CDR2 YYREEE (reference sequence). The CDR3 bases are TGTGCCAGCAGCTTTGGGGAGGGCACTGAAGCTTTCTTT. Translation: CASSFGEGTEAFF.

V usage is TRBV4-2 and J usage is TRBJ2-7; 8 nucleotides match TRBD2. The CDR3 contains 18 residues. V was pared by 3 bases and J by 2 bases, with 15 bases of the junction left unmatched. The V gene's germline CDR1 is LGHNA and CDR2 YNFKEQ. DNA for the CDR3: TGTGCCAGCAGCCACGGACGGTTGGGGCGGGAGGACCCCTACGAGCAGTACTTC. It yields the protein CASSHGRLGREDPYEQYF.

This chain links TRBV29-1 with TRBJ2-1; 14 bases fit TRBD2. The CDR3 is 14 residues long. Germline assignment: CDR1 SQVTM and CDR2 ANQGSEA. V lost 7 bases, J lost 9 bases, and 8 bases stayed unmatched. Here the CDR3 DNA reads TGCAGCGGAAGCGGGACTAGCGGGGGTCGTGAGCAGTTCTTC. Its protein is CSGSGTSGGREQFF.

The J gene is TRBJ1-2, the V gene TRBV25-1; maybe TRBD1 (5 bases). The CDR3 length is 15 residues. With 2 bases removed from V and 6 bases from J, the gap between germline ends came to 16 bases. Germline CDR1 and CDR2: MGHDK and SYGVNS. CDR3 DNA: TGTGCCAGCAGTGAACCAGGGTCGGATTCTCATGGCTACACCTTC. This gives the protein CASSEPGSDSHGYTF.

The CDR3 bases are TGTGCCAGTCGAAGAGCGGGGAGCTCCTACAATGAGCAGTTCTTC. It encodes CASRRAGSSYNEQFF. The J gene is TRBJ2-1, the V gene TRBV19, with 7 bases matching TRBD2. V lost 8 bases, J lost 0 bases, and 7 bases stayed unmatched. The CDR3 is 15 amino acids. The germline CDR1 and CDR2 sequences are LNHDA and SQIVND (reference sequence).

This chain uses TRBV5-4 with TRBJ2-3; tentative D call: TRBD2 (6 bases). V was trimmed by 2 bases and J by 5 bases, leaving 9 bases between them. From germline, CDR1 is SGHNT and CDR2 YYREEE (reference sequence). This CDR3 has 13 residues. CDR3: CASSFSGEDTQYF. CDR3 nucleotide sequence: TGTGCCAGCAGCTTCTCGGGGGAAGATACGCAGTATTTT.

The chain is built from TRBV19 and TRBJ2-7; TRBD2 matches at 12 bases. The CDR3 length is 15 residues. With V trimmed by 4 bases and J by 5 bases, 6 bases remained unmatched. Germline V gives CDR1 LNHDA, CDR2 SQIVND (reference sequence). CDR3 sequence reads: CASSKRLAGDHEQYF. For the CDR3, the DNA is TGTGCCAGTAGTAAACGACTAGCGGGAGATCACGAGCAGTACTTC.

The V and J genes are TRBV15 and TRBJ2-7, with 7 bases matching TRBD2. The CDR3 loop spans 15 amino acids. Germline V CDR1 and CDR2: LNHNV, YYDKDF (reference sequence). Trimming at V came to 0 bases and at J to 6 bases, leaving 8 bases not matched to a gene. The DNA of the CDR3 is TGTGCCACCAGCAGAGATTCCACTAGCGATGGCGAGCAGTACTTC. Protein sequence: CATSRDSTSDGEQYF. Full variable domain (missing parts from reference TRBV15 and TRBJ2-7): DAMVIQNPRYQVTQFGKPVTLSCSQTLNHNVMYWYQQKSSQAPKLLFHYYDKDFNNEADTPDNFQSRRPNTSFCFLDIRSPGLGDTAMYLCATSRDSTSDGEQYFGPGTRLTVT.

This sequence joins TRBV7-9 and TRBJ1-1; D is uncertain. Trimming cost V 5 bases and J 6 bases, with 10 bases left between them. The CDR3 consists of 12 residues. CDR1 and CDR2 (germline): SEHNR, FQNEAQ (reference sequence). This CDR3 reads CASSPGFPEAFF. DNA of the CDR3: TGTGCCAGCAGCCCCGGGTTCCCTGAAGCTTTCTTT.

The rearrangement joins TRBV9 to TRBJ2-7, with D hard to call. Trimming pared 0 bases from V and 1 base from J, leaving 14 bases between. The CDR3 runs 16 residues. Germline lookup yields CDR1 SGDLS and CDR2 YYNGEE. CDR3 loop: CASSVAAQALSYEQYF. CDR3 DNA: TGTGCCAGCAGCGTAGCGGCCCAGGCCCTTTCCTACGAGCAGTACTTC.

The chain employs TRBV2 and TRBJ1-2, with D possibly being TRBD1 (6 bases). V was clipped by 0 bases and J by 4 bases, with 18 bases between them. CDR1 and CDR2 from the germline V gene are SNHLY and FYNNEI. The CDR3 loop spans 17 amino acids. CDR3 nucleotides: TGTGCCAGCAGTGAAGCGAGGGGGACACCGAGCGGCTATGGCTACACCTTC. This codes for CASSEARGTPSGYGYTF.